This TCR beta chain was profiled in a study of vaccination effects on CD4 cells after COVID-19. With respect to this clone: Its specificity is unknown.

The repertoire was sequenced with immunoSEQ multiplex PCR; TCRdb's copy has only in-frame clones and lacks some. The top ten hold roughly 15% of the sample, which has some 30,000 clones, just under 75% seen once. Study conclusions and caveats: Marked clonal contraction of both clone types appeared late after vaccination. Convalescent patients were scarce in the study, and it lacked early post-infection timepoints.

The CDR3 is 11 residues long. Expansion with viral peptide pools was applied to antigen-specific CD4+ T cells by the ViraFEST assay prior to sequencing. The culture ran for under eleven days, and then CD4+ T cells were isolated. Vaccination of participants consisted of two doses of either the BNT162b2 or mRNA-1273 vaccine. The vaccine recipients had no prior SARS-CoV-2 infection, with negative nucleocapsid antibodies. Culturing of 2 million to 2.5 million PBMC per well took place with about 9.4 IU/ml IL-2 and 10 ug/ml peptides. This TCR derives from a human donor who received a COVID-19 vaccine. This chain links TRBV21-1 with TRBJ1-1. TRBV21-1 is recorded as a pseudogene. The material was CD4+ T cells from PBMCs cultured with HCoV-229E spike peptides, obtained after COVID-19 vaccination. The DNA for the CDR3 is TGTGCCAGCAGTGGGGGAACTGAAGCTTTCTTT. As protein: CASSGGTEAFF.